The sequence of this TCR beta chain was determined in a study of blood T cell repertoires in COVID-19. In the study overall: Samples representing acute and convalescent COVID-19 were sourced from the United States, Italy and Spain.

How the authors handled the data: Amplification of reference gene primers provided the estimated nucleated cell counts. Profiled with immunoSEQ multiplex PCR; TCRdb holds only in-frame clones, not every one. V and J calls and clone size are as listed in that table; D and trimming were resolved from the DNA. The sample carries hundreds of thousands of clones, under 95% recorded once. Trimming shortened V by 0 bases and J by 4 bases, and 13 bases separated the two germline ends. The CDR3 runs to 15 residues. In germline, CDR1 is SGHRS, CDR2 YFSETQ. This clonotype originated in a woman aged 18-35 years who had recovered from COVID-19. The rearrangement uses TRBV5-1 and TRBJ1-1; unclear D gene. Sequencing was performed on peripheral blood. CDR3 in amino acids: CASSLEGGRGTEAFF. The DNA of the CDR3 is TGCGCCAGCAGCTTGGAGGGCGGCCGGGGCACTGAAGCTTTCTTT.